The T cell receptor beta chain described here comes from a study of cytomegalovirus exposure and HLA in healthy donors. This clone has a single count. Libraries were prepared by immunoSEQ multiplex PCR; TCRdb keeps only in-frame clonotypes and omits some of them. The sample has more than 250,000 clones; just over 85% are singletons. This receptor was taken from a woman aged 18 to 35 in good health and CMV-seronegative. Sample: PBMCs.

The CDR3 sequence is CASRPSGMGTYNEQFF. CDR3 bases: TGTGCCAGCAGGCCTAGCGGGATGGGGACCTACAATGAGCAGTTCTTC. This chain joins TRBV5-4 and TRBJ2-1; TRBD2 agrees at 9 bases. Looked up from germline, CDR1 is SGHNT and CDR2 is YYREEE (reference sequence). V lost 5 bases, J lost 2 bases, and 8 bases stayed unmatched. The CDR3 extends over 16 amino acids. The whole variable domain, filled in from reference TRBV5-4 and TRBJ2-1, reads ETGVTQSPTHLIKTRGQQVTLRCSSQSGHNTVSWYQQALGQGPQFIFQYYREEENGRGNFPPRFSGLQFPNYSSELNVNALELDDSALYLCASRPSGMGTYNEQFFGPGTRLTVL.